This T cell receptor beta chain is drawn from a study of T cell responses to AZD1222 COVID-19 vaccine. This CDR3 contains 13 residues. Between the trimmed V and J ends, which lost 6 bases and 4 bases, there was a span of 12 bases. Germline V CDR1 and CDR2: SQVTM, ANQGSEA. About this clone: Its antigen is unidentified.

Profiling relied on immunoSEQ multiplex PCR, and the TCRdb table lists in-frame clones only, not all of them. The sample has roughly 140,000 clones, approximately 92% seen once; the top ten hold around 3.1%. Notes on the study in general: Vaccine-associated CD4 TCRs ranged over spike, dominating at 160-218 and 743-854.

The sequence was obtained from an adult who received the AZD1222 COVID-19 vaccine. The specimen was peripheral blood, collected 28 days after the second AZD1222 dose. The chain couples TRBV29-1 to TRBJ2-2; D gene uncertain. The CDR3 here is CSVSPKGTGELFF. Here the CDR3 DNA reads TGCAGCGTCTCCCCGAAGGGCACCGGGGAGCTGTTTTTT.